This is a list of T cell receptor beta chains from one sample in a study of cytomegalovirus exposure and HLA in healthy donors. Assay used: immunoSEQ multiplex PCR; TCRdb lists only in-frame clones, some missing. The sample includes tens of thousands of clones, 65% to 85% of them seen just once. Material: PBMCs. These receptors were taken from a man in his sixties in good health and CMV-seropositive. CDR3s include the opening cysteine and the closing phenylalanine or tryptophan. The order of the fields is D gene, J gene, V gene, clone size, CDR3 protein, CDR3 DNA. The D gene is left open where the match is weak. Size is omitted from some rows. Given values are once, few, many or a class for expanded clones.

D gene: TRBD1; J gene: TRBJ2-4; V gene: TRBV5-6; clone size: few; CDR3 protein: CASSFGTGGGIQYF; CDR3 DNA: TGTGCCAGCAGCTTCGGGACAGGTGGGGGCATTCAGTACTTC
D gene: NA; J gene: TRBJ2-1; V gene: TRBV4-3; clone size: NA; CDR3 protein: CASSQRLGGDEQFF; CDR3 DNA: TGCGCCAGCAGCCAAAGACTAGGAGGCGATGAGCAGTTCTTC
D gene: NA; J gene: TRBJ2-5; V gene: TRBV6-6; clone size: NA; CDR3 protein: CASSYFEDQETQYF; CDR3 DNA: TGTGCCAGCAGTTACTTCGAGGACCAAGAGACCCAGTACTTC
D gene: NA; J gene: TRBJ1-1; V gene: TRBV10-1; clone size: NA; CDR3 protein: CASSDGYTEAFF; CDR3 DNA: TGCGCCAGCAGTGACGGGTACACTGAAGCTTTCTTT
D gene: TRBD2; J gene: TRBJ2-3; V gene: TRBV4-2; clone size: NA; CDR3 protein: CASSQETSGGLSTDTQYF; CDR3 DNA: TGTGCCAGCAGCCAAGAGACTAGCGGGGGGCTCAGCACAGATACGCAGTATTTT
D gene: TRBD1; J gene: TRBJ1-3; V gene: TRBV5-4; clone size: few; CDR3 protein: CASSLGQGAVGNTIYF; CDR3 DNA: TGTGCCAGCAGCTTGGGACAGGGGGCTGTTGGAAACACCATATATTTT
D gene: TRBD1; J gene: TRBJ1-5; V gene: TRBV6-5; clone size: NA; CDR3 protein: CASSPRDRLNQPQHF; CDR3 DNA: TGTGCCAGCAGTCCCCGGGACAGACTCAATCAGCCCCAGCATTTT
D gene: NA; J gene: TRBJ2-1; V gene: TRBV5-1; clone size: NA; CDR3 protein: CASSLGQGYNEQFF; CDR3 DNA: TGCGCCAGCAGCTTAGGGCAGGGATACAATGAGCAGTTCTTC
D gene: TRBD1; J gene: TRBJ2-7; V gene: TRBV6-6; clone size: NA; CDR3 protein: CASVPGTENYEQYF; CDR3 DNA: TGTGCCAGCGTACCCGGGACAGAAAACTACGAGCAGTACTTC
D gene: NA; J gene: TRBJ1-2; V gene: TRBV4-3; clone size: NA; CDR3 protein: CASSQEVSSRTRGYTF; CDR3 DNA: TGCGCCAGCAGCCAAGAAGTCTCGTCTAGGACTAGGGGCTACACCTTC
D gene: TRBD2; J gene: TRBJ2-5; V gene: TRBV19; clone size: NA; CDR3 protein: CASSVEGRGGPRETQYF; CDR3 DNA: TGTGCCAGTAGTGTGGAGGGGAGGGGAGGGCCTCGGGAGACCCAGTACTTC
D gene: TRBD2; J gene: TRBJ2-2; V gene: TRBV5-1; clone size: NA; CDR3 protein: CASSLLAGANTGELFF; CDR3 DNA: TGCGCCAGCAGTCTATTAGCGGGAGCGAACACCGGGGAGCTGTTTTTT
D gene: TRBD1; J gene: TRBJ1-2; V gene: TRBV6-5; clone size: NA; CDR3 protein: CASRNRDRGEGYTF; CDR3 DNA: TGTGCCAGCAGAAATCGGGACAGGGGAGAGGGCTACACCTTC
D gene: NA; J gene: TRBJ1-5; V gene: TRBV7-9; clone size: once; CDR3 protein: CATSGASHPGDQPQHF; CDR3 DNA: TGTGCCACCTCCGGGGCTTCCCATCCGGGGGATCAGCCCCAGCATTTT
D gene: TRBD1; J gene: TRBJ2-7; V gene: TRBV13; clone size: NA; CDR3 protein: CASSLEGGGQGAYEQYF; CDR3 DNA: TGTGCCAGCAGCTTAGAAGGGGGGGGACAGGGGGCGTACGAGCAGTACTTC
D gene: TRBD2; J gene: TRBJ2-7; V gene: TRBV28; clone size: NA; CDR3 protein: CASSSVRSSGSYEQYF; CDR3 DNA: TGTGCCAGCAGTTCAGTTAGGTCTAGCGGGAGCTACGAGCAGTACTTC
D gene: NA; J gene: TRBJ1-6; V gene: TRBV14; clone size: NA; CDR3 protein: CASSQGTKTNSPLHF; CDR3 DNA: TGTGCCAGCAGCCAAGGGACAAAGACCAATTCACCCCTCCACTTT
D gene: NA; J gene: TRBJ2-2; V gene: TRBV6-5; clone size: NA; CDR3 protein: CASIPAGGWGRELFF; CDR3 DNA: TGTGCCAGCATCCCCGCCGGTGGGTGGGGCCGGGAGCTGTTTTTT
D gene: NA; J gene: TRBJ1-2; V gene: TRBV30; clone size: NA; CDR3 protein: CAWSGRTIGYGYTF; CDR3 DNA: TGTGCCTGGAGCGGAAGGACAATCGGTTATGGCTACACCTTC
D gene: NA; J gene: TRBJ2-5; V gene: TRBV18; clone size: NA; CDR3 protein: CASSFQRTGETQYF; CDR3 DNA: TGTGCCAGCTCCTTTCAGCGGACGGGGGAGACCCAGTACTTC
D gene: NA; J gene: TRBJ1-1; V gene: TRBV6-1; clone size: NA; CDR3 protein: CASTRAAGTEAFF; CDR3 DNA: TGTGCCAGCACCAGGGCCGCAGGCACTGAAGCTTTCTTT
D gene: NA; J gene: TRBJ1-5; V gene: TRBV9; clone size: NA; CDR3 protein: CASSLAGNQPQHF; CDR3 DNA: TGTGCCAGCAGCCTAGCGGGCAATCAGCCCCAGCATTTT
D gene: NA; J gene: TRBJ1-2; V gene: TRBV5-7; clone size: NA; CDR3 protein: CASSFPDIANYGYTF; CDR3 DNA: TGTGCCAGCAGCTTCCCGGACATCGCTAACTATGGCTACACCTTC
D gene: TRBD1; J gene: TRBJ2-1; V gene: TRBV19; clone size: NA; CDR3 protein: CASSTYGDSYDEQFF; CDR3 DNA: TGTGCCAGTAGTACCTATGGGGACAGTTACGATGAGCAGTTCTTC
D gene: TRBD1; J gene: TRBJ2-7; V gene: TRBV6-1; clone size: NA; CDR3 protein: CASRDRQGGDYEQYF; CDR3 DNA: TGTGCCAGCAGGGATAGACAGGGGGGGGACTACGAGCAGTACTTC
D gene: TRBD1; J gene: TRBJ2-7; V gene: TRBV28; clone size: NA; CDR3 protein: CASRRSQGAEQYF; CDR3 DNA: TGTGCCAGCCGAAGAAGCCAGGGGGCCGAGCAGTACTTC
D gene: NA; J gene: TRBJ1-1; V gene: TRBV5-1; clone size: few; CDR3 protein: CASSRNSGEAFF; CDR3 DNA: TGCGCCAGCAGCCGAAACTCCGGTGAAGCTTTCTTT
D gene: NA; J gene: TRBJ1-4; V gene: TRBV11-3; clone size: NA; CDR3 protein: CASSPGIGANEKLFF; CDR3 DNA: TGTGCCAGCAGCCCAGGGATTGGGGCTAATGAAAAACTGTTTTTT
D gene: TRBD1; J gene: TRBJ2-7; V gene: TRBV18; clone size: NA; CDR3 protein: CASSPTGFAYEQYF; CDR3 DNA: TGTGCCAGCTCACCGACAGGGTTCGCCTACGAGCAGTACTTC
D gene: TRBD2; J gene: TRBJ2-3; V gene: TRBV9; clone size: NA; CDR3 protein: CASSEGLARDTQYF; CDR3 DNA: TGTGCCAGCAGCGAAGGACTAGCAAGGGATACGCAGTATTTT
D gene: TRBD1; J gene: TRBJ2-1; V gene: TRBV7-9; clone size: NA; CDR3 protein: CASSFVPGQGADEQFF; CDR3 DNA: TGTGCCAGCAGCTTCGTACCGGGACAGGGCGCCGATGAGCAGTTCTTC
D gene: NA; J gene: TRBJ1-2; V gene: TRBV6-5; clone size: NA; CDR3 protein: CASSYSLVQSPYGYTF; CDR3 DNA: TGTGCCAGCAGTTACTCGTTGGTACAGAGCCCCTATGGCTACACCTTC
D gene: NA; J gene: TRBJ1-1; V gene: TRBV7-9; clone size: NA; CDR3 protein: CASSLGATATEAFF; CDR3 DNA: TGTGCCAGCAGCTTAGGAGCAACAGCCACTGAAGCTTTCTTT
D gene: TRBD1; J gene: TRBJ2-7; V gene: TRBV10-2; clone size: NA; CDR3 protein: CASTFDRGGYEQYF; CDR3 DNA: TGCGCCAGCACTTTCGACAGGGGAGGCTACGAGCAGTACTTC
D gene: TRBD1; J gene: TRBJ1-5; V gene: TRBV4-2; clone size: NA; CDR3 protein: CASSQTHRGQYGQPQHF; CDR3 DNA: TGTGCCAGCAGCCAAACCCACAGGGGGCAATACGGGCAGCCCCAGCATTTT
D gene: NA; J gene: TRBJ2-4; V gene: TRBV28; clone size: NA; CDR3 protein: CASSSKGGARDIQYF; CDR3 DNA: TGTGCCAGCAGCTCCAAAGGGGGGGCGCGCGACATTCAGTACTTC
D gene: NA; J gene: TRBJ1-5; V gene: TRBV28; clone size: NA; CDR3 protein: CASSSAGKSNQPQHF; CDR3 DNA: TGTGCCAGCAGTTCCGCAGGGAAGAGCAATCAGCCCCAGCATTTT
D gene: TRBD2; J gene: TRBJ2-1; V gene: TRBV10-3; clone size: NA; CDR3 protein: CAIRVAGGGLDEQFF; CDR3 DNA: TGTGCCATCAGGGTAGCGGGAGGGGGTCTGGATGAGCAGTTCTTC
D gene: TRBD1; J gene: TRBJ1-6; V gene: TRBV13; clone size: NA; CDR3 protein: CASSSRDSISPLHF; CDR3 DNA: TGTGCCAGCAGCTCCCGGGACAGCATTTCACCCCTCCACTTT
D gene: TRBD1; J gene: TRBJ2-7; V gene: TRBV7-9; clone size: few; CDR3 protein: CASRRQGTYEQYF; CDR3 DNA: TGTGCCAGCAGACGACAGGGAACCTACGAGCAGTACTTC
D gene: NA; J gene: TRBJ1-1; V gene: TRBV5-1; clone size: NA; CDR3 protein: CASWGGKGRGTEAFF; CDR3 DNA: TGCGCCAGCTGGGGGGGTAAGGGGAGAGGCACTGAAGCTTTCTTT
D gene: TRBD1; J gene: TRBJ1-5; V gene: TRBV19; clone size: few; CDR3 protein: CASTVTGVFSNQPQHF; CDR3 DNA: TGTGCCAGTACCGTGACAGGGGTTTTCAGCAATCAGCCCCAGCATTTT